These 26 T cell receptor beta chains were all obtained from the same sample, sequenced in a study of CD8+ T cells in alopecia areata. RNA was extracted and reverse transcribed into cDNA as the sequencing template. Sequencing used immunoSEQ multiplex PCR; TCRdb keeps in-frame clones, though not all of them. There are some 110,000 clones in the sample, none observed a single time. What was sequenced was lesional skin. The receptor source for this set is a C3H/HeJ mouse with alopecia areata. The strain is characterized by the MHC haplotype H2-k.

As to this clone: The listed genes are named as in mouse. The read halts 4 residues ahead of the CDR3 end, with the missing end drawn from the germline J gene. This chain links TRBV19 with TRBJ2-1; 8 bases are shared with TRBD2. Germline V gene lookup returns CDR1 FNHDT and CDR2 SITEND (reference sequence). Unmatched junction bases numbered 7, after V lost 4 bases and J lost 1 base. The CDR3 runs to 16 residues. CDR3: CASSSLTGANYAEQFF. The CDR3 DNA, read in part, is TGTGCCAGCAGTTCCTTGACTGGGGCGAACTATGCT.

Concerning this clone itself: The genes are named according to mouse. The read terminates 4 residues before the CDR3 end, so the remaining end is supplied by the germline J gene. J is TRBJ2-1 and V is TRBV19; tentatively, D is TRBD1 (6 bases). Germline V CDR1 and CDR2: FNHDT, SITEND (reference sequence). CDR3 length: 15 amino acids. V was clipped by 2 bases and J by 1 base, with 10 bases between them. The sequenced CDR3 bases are TGTGCCAGCAGTATCTTGGGACAAAACTATGCT. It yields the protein CASSILGQNYA. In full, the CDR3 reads CASSILGQNYAEQFF.

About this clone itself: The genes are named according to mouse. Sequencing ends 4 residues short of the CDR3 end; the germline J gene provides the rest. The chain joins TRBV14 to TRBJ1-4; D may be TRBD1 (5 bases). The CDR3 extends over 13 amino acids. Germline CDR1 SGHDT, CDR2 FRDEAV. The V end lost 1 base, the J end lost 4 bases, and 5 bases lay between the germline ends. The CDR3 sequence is CASSFDSNERLFF. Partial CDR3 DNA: TGTGCCAGCAGTTTCGACAGCAACGAA.

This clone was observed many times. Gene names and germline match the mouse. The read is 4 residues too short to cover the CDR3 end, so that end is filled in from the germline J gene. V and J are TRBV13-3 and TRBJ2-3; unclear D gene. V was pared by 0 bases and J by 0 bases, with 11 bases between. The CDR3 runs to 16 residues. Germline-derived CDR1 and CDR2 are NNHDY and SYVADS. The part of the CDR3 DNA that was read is TGTGCCAGCAGTGATGACAGCCAGCCTAGTGCAGAA. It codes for CASSDDSQPSAE. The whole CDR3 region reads CASSDDSQPSAETLYF.

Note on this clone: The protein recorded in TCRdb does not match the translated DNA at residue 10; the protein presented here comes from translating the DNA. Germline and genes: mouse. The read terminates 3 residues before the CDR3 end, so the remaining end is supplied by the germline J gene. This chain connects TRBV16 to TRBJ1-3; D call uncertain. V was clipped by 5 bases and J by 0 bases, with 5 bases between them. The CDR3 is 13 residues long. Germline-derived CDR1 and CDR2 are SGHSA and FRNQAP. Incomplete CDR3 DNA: TGTGCAAGCAGCCCAAATTCTGGAAATACG. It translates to CASSPNSGNT. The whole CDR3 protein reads CASSPNSGNTLYF.

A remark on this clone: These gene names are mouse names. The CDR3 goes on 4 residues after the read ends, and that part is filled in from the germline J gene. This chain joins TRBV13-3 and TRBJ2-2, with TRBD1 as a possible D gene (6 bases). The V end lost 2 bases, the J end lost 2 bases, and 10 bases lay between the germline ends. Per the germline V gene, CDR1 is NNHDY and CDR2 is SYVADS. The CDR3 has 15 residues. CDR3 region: CASSEQGWNTGQLYF. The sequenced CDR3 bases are TGTGCCAGCAGTGAGCAGGGGTGGAACACCGGG.

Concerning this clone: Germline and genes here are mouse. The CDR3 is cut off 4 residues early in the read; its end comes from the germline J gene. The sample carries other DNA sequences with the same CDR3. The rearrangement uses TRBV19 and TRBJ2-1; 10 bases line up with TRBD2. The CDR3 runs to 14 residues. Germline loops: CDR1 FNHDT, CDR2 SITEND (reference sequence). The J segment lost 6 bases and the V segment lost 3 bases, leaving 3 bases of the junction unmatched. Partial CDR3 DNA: TGTGCCAGCAGTAGTGACTGGGGGGTTGCT. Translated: CASSSDWGVA. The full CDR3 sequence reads CASSSDWGVAEQFF.

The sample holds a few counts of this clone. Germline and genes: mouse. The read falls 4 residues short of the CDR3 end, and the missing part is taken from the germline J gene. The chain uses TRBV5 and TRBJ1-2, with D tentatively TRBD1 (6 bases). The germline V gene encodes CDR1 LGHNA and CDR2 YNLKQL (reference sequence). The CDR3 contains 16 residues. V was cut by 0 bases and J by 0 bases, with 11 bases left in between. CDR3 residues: CASSQDWTETNSDYTF. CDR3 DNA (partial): TGTGCCAGCAGCCAAGATTGGACAGAAACAAACTCC.

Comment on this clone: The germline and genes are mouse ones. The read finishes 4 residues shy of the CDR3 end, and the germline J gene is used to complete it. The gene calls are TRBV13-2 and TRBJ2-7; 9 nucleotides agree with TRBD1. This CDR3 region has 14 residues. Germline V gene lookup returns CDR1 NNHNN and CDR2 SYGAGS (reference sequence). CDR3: CASGGTGGDYEQYF. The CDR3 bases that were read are TGTGCCAGCGGTGGAACAGGGGGCGATTAT.

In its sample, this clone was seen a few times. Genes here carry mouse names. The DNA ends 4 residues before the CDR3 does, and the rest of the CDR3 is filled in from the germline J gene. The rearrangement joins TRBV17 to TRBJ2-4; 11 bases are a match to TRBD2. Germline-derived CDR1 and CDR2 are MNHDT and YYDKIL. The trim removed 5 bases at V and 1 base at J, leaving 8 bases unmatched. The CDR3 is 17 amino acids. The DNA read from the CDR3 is TGTGCTAGCAGTGCCGGGACTGGGGGTAGAGGTCAAAAC. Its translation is CASSAGTGGRGQN. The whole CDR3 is CASSAGTGGRGQNTLYF.

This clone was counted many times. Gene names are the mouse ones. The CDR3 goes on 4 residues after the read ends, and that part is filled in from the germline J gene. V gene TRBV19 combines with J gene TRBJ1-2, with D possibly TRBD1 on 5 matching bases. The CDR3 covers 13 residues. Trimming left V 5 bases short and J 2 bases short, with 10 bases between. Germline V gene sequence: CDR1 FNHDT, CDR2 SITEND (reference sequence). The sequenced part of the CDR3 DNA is TGTGCCAGCAGCCCGTGGGGGAACTCC. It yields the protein CASSPWGNS. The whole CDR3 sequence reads CASSPWGNSDYTF.

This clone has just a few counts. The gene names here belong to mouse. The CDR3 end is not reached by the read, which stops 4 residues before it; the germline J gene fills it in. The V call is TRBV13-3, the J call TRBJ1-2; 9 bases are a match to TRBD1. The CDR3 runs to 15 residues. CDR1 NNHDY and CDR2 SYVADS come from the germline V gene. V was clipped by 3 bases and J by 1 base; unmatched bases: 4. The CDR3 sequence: CASSGDREGNSDYTF. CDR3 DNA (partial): TGTGCCAGCAGTGGGGACAGGGAAGGAAACTCC.

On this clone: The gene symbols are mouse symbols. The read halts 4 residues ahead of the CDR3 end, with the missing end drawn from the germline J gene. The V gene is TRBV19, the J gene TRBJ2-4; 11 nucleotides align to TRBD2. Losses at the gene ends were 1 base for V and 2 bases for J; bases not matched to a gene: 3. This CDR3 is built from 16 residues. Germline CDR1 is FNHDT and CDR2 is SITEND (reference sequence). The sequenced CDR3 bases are TGTGCCAGCAGTATAATGGGACTGGGGGTTCAAAAC. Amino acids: CASSIMGLGVQN. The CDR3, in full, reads CASSIMGLGVQNTLYF.

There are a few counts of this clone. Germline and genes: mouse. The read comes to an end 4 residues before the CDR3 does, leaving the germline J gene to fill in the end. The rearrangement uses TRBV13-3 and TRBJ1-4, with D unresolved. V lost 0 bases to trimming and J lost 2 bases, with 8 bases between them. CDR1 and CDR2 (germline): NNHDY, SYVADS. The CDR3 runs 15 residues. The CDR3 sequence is CASSDAATSNERLFF. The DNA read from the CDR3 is TGTGCCAGCAGTGATGCAGCCACCTCCAACGAA.

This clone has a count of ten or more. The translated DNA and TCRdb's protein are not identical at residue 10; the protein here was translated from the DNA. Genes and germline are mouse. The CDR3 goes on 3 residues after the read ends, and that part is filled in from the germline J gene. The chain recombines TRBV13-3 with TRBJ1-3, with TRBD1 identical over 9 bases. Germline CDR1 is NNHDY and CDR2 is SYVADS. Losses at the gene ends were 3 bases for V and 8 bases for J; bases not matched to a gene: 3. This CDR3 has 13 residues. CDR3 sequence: CASSGTGVYTLYF. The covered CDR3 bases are TGTGCCAGCAGTGGGACAGGGGTGTATACG.

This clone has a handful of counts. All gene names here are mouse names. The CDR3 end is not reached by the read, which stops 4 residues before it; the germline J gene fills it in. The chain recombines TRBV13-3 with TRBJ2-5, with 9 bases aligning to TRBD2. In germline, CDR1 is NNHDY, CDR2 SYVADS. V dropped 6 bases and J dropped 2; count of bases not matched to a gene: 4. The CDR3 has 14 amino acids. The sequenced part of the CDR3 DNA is TGTGCCAGCAACTGGGGGGACGGCCAAGAC. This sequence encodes CASNWGDGQD. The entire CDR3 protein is CASNWGDGQDTQYF.

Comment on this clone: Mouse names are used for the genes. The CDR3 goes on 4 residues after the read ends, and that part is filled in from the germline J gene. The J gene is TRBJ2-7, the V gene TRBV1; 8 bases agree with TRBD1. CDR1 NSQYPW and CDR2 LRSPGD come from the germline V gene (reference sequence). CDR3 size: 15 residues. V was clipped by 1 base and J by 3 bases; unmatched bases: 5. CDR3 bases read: TGCACCTGCAGTGCAGCCGGGACAGGACTCTAT. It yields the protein CTCSAAGTGLY. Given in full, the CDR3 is CTCSAAGTGLYEQYF.

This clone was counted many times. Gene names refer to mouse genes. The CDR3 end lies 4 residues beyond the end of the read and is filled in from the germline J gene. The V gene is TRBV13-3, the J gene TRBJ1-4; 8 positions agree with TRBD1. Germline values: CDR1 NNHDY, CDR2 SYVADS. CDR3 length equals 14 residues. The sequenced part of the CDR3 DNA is TGTGCCAGCAGTGATCAGGGGGCGCCCGAA. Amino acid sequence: CASSDQGAPE. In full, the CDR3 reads CASSDQGAPERLFF.

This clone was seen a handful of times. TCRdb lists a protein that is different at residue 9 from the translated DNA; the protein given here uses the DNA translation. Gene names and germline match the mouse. CDR3 DNA (partial): TGTGCCAGCAGTGACCCCTATTCGCCC. This translates into CASSDPYSP. The full CDR3 is CASSDPYSPLYF. This rearrangement joins TRBV13-3 to TRBJ1-6; D not resolved. Read coverage stops 3 residues before the CDR3 terminus; the germline J gene supplies the remainder. TRBJ1-6 is identified as an open reading frame with a role that is uncertain. The V gene lost 2 bases and the J gene lost 8 bases, with 5 bases spanning the gap. CDR1 and CDR2 from the germline V gene are NNHDY and SYVADS. This CDR3 is 12 amino acids long.

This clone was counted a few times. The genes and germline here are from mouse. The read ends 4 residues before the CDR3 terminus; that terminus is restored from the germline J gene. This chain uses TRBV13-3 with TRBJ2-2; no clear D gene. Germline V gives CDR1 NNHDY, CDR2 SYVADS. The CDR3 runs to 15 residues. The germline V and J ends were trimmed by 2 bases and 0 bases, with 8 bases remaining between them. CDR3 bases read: TGTGCCAGCAGTGAAGAACTGTCAAACACCGGG. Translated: CASSEELSNTG. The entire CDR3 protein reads CASSEELSNTGQLYF.

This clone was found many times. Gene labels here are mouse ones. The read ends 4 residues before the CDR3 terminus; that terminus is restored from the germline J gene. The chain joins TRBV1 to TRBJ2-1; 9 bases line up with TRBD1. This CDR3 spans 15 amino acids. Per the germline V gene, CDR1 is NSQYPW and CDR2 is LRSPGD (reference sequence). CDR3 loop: CTCSAPGTGNAEQFF. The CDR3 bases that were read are TGCACCTGCAGTGCCCCCGGGACAGGGAACGCT. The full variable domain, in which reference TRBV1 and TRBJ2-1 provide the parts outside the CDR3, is VTLLEQNPRWRLVPRGQAVNLRCILKNSQYPWMSWYQQDLQKQLQWLFTLRSPGDKEVKSLPGADYLATRVTDTELRLQVANMSQGRTLYCTCSAPGTGNAEQFFGPGTRLTVL.

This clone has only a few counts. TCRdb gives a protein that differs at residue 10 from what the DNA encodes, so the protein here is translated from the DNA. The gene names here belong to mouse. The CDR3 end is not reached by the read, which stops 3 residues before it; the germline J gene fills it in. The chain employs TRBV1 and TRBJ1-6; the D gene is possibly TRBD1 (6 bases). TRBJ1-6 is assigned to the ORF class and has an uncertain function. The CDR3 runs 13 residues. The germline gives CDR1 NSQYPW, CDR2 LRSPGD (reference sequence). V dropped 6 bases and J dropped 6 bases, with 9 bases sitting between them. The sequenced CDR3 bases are TGCACCTGCAGCCACAGGGTTAATTCGCCC. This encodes CTCSHRVNSP. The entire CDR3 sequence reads CTCSHRVNSPLYF.

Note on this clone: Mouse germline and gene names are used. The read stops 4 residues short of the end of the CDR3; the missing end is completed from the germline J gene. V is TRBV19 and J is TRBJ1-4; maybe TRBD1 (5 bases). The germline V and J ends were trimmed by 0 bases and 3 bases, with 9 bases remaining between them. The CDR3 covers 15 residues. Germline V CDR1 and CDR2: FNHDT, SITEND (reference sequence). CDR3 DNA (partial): TGTGCCAGCAGTATAGTCCGGACAACCAACGAA. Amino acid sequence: CASSIVRTTNE. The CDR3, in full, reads CASSIVRTTNERLFF.

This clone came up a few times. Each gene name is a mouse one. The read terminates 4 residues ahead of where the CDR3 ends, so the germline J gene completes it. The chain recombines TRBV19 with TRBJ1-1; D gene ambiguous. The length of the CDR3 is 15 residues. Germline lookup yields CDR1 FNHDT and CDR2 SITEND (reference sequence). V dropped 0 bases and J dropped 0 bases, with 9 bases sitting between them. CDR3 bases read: TGTGCCAGCAGTATAGCTCCCACATCAAACACA. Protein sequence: CASSIAPTSNT. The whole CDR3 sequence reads CASSIAPTSNTEVFF.

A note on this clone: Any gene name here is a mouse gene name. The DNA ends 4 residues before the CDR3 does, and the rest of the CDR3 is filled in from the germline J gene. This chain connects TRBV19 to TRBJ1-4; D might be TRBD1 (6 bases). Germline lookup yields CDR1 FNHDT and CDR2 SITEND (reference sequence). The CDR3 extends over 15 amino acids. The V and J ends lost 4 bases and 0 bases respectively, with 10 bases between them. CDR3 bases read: TGTGCCAGCAGTCTCCGACAGGTTTCCAACGAA. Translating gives CASSLRQVSNE. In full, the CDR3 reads CASSLRQVSNERLFF.

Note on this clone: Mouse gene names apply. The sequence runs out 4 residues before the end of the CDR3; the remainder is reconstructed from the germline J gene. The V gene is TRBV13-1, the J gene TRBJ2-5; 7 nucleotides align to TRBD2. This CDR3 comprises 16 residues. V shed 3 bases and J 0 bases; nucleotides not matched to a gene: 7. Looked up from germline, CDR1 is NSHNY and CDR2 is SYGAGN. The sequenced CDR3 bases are TGTGCCAGCAGTGGAGACTGGGCCTTTAACCAAGAC. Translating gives CASSGDWAFNQD. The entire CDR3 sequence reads CASSGDWAFNQDTQYF.